This section outlines one T cell receptor (beta chain) sequence together with its context. It lacks a known antigen. No qualities accompany the bases; no much larger clone lies one base away. The entry originates in a study of blood T cell repertoires in COVID-19 (TCRdb year 2020). Regarding the research as a whole: Collaborator samples came from the United States, Italy and Spain and covered acute and convalescent phases of COVID-19. The prospective study material was composed of cDNA or gDNA derived from T cells, B-cell-depleted T cells, or PBMCs. Subjects who had been exposed to COVID-19, were actively infected with it, or had recovered from it provided the deeply sampled blood TCRbeta repertoires that made up the dataset. The repertoires were made available in a free public database intended to serve as a resource for research on the immune response to SARS-CoV-2. Samples were obtained from the ongoing ImmuneRACE study (first 160 participants) and from approximately 1,200 subjects provided by 6 global collaborators. A de-identified subject ID, COVID-19 status, age in years and sex were almost always included in the sample metadata. Where available, HLA class I and class II types were taken from metadata supplied by the sample provider and were not determined by assay-based typing. Study-level results and caveats: The amount of clinical and demographic metadata varied by source and participant and was provided uncurated.

Collaborating institutions collected whole blood in K2EDTA tubes following their own protocols. For TCRbeta analysis, collaborators shipped samples in one of three forms: frozen whole blood, isolated PBMCs, or DNA extracted from either of those sample types. The CDR1 and CDR2 encoded by the germline V gene are KGHSH and LQKENI. Trimming leaves V shorter by 3 bases and J shorter by 2 bases, with the junction holding 5 bases beyond the gene matches. The CDR3 holds 15 amino acids from the cysteine to the phenylalanine. Solely the CDR3 DNA is kept, with 45 bases framed from the first base. TCRbeta CDR3 regions were amplified from genomic DNA by means of the immunoSEQ Assay, a bias-controlled multiplex PCR. The paper's data handling went like this. Within the assay, amplification of reference gene primers was used to estimate how many nucleated cells each sample contained. Sequence reads were collapsed and filtered to measure the absolute abundance of every unique TCRbeta CDR3 rearrangement. For each sample, productive Simpson clonality was calculated as the square root of Simpson's diversity index across productive rearrangements. Imported from immuneACCESS, the table was reduced by TCRdb to in-frame sequences with V and J called. These copies leave out some clones; in studies compared against another copy, an unresolved V gene accounts for under half, and the cause of the remainder is not known. The V and J calls and clone size come from that table; D and trimming were worked out from the DNA. The sample records tens of thousands of clones, approximately 86% of which are singletons. About 17% of the sample comes from the top ten.

The clonotype originates from a woman aged 80 or over with acute or convalescent COVID-19. Input material: peripheral blood. This chain is built from TRBV18 and TRBJ1-2, with 8 junctional bases fitting TRBD1. The DNA sequence is as follows: TGTGCCAGCTCACCCGTCCGGGACAGGAACTATGGCTACACCTTC. It is translated as CASSPVRDRNYGYTF.